Shown below are 12 T cell receptor beta chains from a single sample sequenced in a study of high-grade serous ovarian cancer treatment subgroups. The data were produced by immunoSEQ multiplex PCR, yet TCRdb's version contains in-frame clones alone and is incomplete. The data hold tens of thousands of clones, with around 80% observed a single time. Tumor tissue was taken before any definitive surgery or chemotherapy was given. The sequencing sample was made of tumor tissue. Every receptor here comes from a human donor with high-grade serous ovarian cancer.

The rearrangement joins TRBV29-1 to TRBJ2-1; D may be TRBD1 or TRBD2 (5 bases each). V lost 7 bases to trimming and J lost 10 bases, with 20 bases between them. This CDR3 is built from 13 residues. Germline lookup yields CDR1 SQVTM and CDR2 ANQGSEA. CDR3 residues: CSAEWDASEEQFF. Here the CDR3 DNA reads TGCAGCGCCGAATGGGACGCAAGTGAAGAGCAGTTCTTC.

The chain employs TRBV14 and TRBJ2-1, with D unresolved. The length of the CDR3 is 16 residues. The V end was cut by 5 bases, the J end by 0 bases, with 14 bases between. The germline V gene has CDR1 SGHDN and CDR2 FVKESK. This CDR3 is CASSARRILSYNEQFF. In DNA form, the CDR3 reads TGTGCCAGCAGCGCAAGGCGGATTCTCTCCTACAATGAGCAGTTCTTC.

Worth noting for this clone: The same CDR3 also results from other DNA sequences found in this sample. The gene calls are TRBV2 and TRBJ2-7; weak D call: TRBD1 (5 bases). Germline assignment: CDR1 SNHLY and CDR2 FYNNEI. V shed 8 bases and J shed 2 bases, with 7 bases lying between them. The CDR3 runs to 11 residues. Here the CDR3 DNA reads TGTGCCAGCGGCAGGGCCTACGAGCAGTACTTC. It codes for CASGRAYEQYF.

The chain is built from TRBV7-9 and TRBJ2-1; D is unclear. Germline V CDR1 and CDR2: SEHNR, FQNEAQ (reference sequence). Trimming cost V 0 bases and J 9 bases, with 6 bases left between them. This CDR3 is built from 12 residues. The CDR3 is CASSLAVSEQFF. The CDR3 region has the DNA TGTGCCAGCAGCTTAGCGGTCAGTGAGCAGTTCTTC. The whole variable domain, remainder taken from reference TRBV7-9 and TRBJ2-1, is DTGVSQNPRHKITKRGQNVTFRCDPISEHNRLYWYRQTLGQGPEFLTYFQNEAQLEKSRLLSDRFSAERPKGSFSTLEIQRTEQGDSAMYLCASSLAVSEQFFGPGTRLTVL.

The rearrangement links TRBV28 to TRBJ2-3; TRBD2 agrees at 10 bases. V was clipped by 5 bases and J by 0 bases; unmatched bases: 5. Per germline, CDR1 MDHEN and CDR2 SYDVKM. The CDR3 has 16 amino acids. The CDR3 here is CASSARAGGSTDTQYF. The CDR3 coding sequence is TGTGCCAGCAGTGCCCGAGCGGGAGGGAGCACAGATACGCAGTATTTT.

The gene calls are TRBV5-1 and TRBJ2-5; D might be TRBD2 (6 bases). Trimming removed 0 bases at V and 1 base at J, with 13 bases between. The germline V gene encodes CDR1 SGHRS and CDR2 YFSETQ. The CDR3 is 16 amino acids. DNA for the CDR3: TGCGCCAGCAGCTTGGGTCCGGGAGAGCCCCAAGAGACCCAGTACTTC. Translation: CASSLGPGEPQETQYF. The full variable domain, with the rest looked up from reference TRBV5-1 and TRBJ2-5, is KAGVTQTPRYLIKTRGQQVTLSCSPISGHRSVSWYQQTPGQGLQFLFEYFSETQRNKGNFPGRFSGRQFSNSRSEMNVSTLELGDSALYLCASSLGPGEPQETQYFGPGTRLLVL.

The V and J genes are TRBV7-3 and TRBJ1-1; no firm D call. V lost 4 bases and J lost 1, with 7 bases in between. Germline-derived CDR1 and CDR2 are SGHTA and FQGTGA. The CDR3 loop spans 13 amino acids. CDR3 nucleotide sequence: TGTGCCAGCAGCTCCACTCCGAACACTGAAGCTTTCTTT. It encodes CASSSTPNTEAFF.

V is TRBV27 and J is TRBJ1-1; D is undetermined. V lost 5 bases to trimming and J lost 4 bases, with 8 bases between them. CDR1 is MNHEY and CDR2 is SMNVEV in the germline V gene (reference sequence). This CDR3 region has 12 residues. The CDR3: CASSQGSTEAFF. The DNA for the CDR3 is TGTGCCAGCAGTCAAGGGTCCACTGAAGCTTTCTTT.

The chain combines TRBV5-6 with TRBJ2-3, with D possibly matching TRBD2 (6 bases). V lost 2 bases to trimming and J lost 6 bases, with 13 bases between them. Looked up from germline, CDR1 is SGHDT and CDR2 is YYEEEE. This CDR3 is 14 amino acids long. CDR3 DNA sequence: TGTGCCAGCAGCTTATACGGGAGAGGGGATACGCAGTATTTT. Its protein is CASSLYGRGDTQYF.

The chain employs TRBV9 and TRBJ2-2; tentative D call: TRBD1 (5 bases). The CDR3 is made up of 15 amino acids. Germline CDR1 SGDLS, CDR2 YYNGEE. Trimming shortened V by 0 bases and J by 1 base, and 7 bases separated the two germline ends. In nucleotides, the CDR3 is TGTGCCAGCAGCGTAGGGACACAGAACACCGGGGAGCTGTTTTTT. This codes for CASSVGTQNTGELFF.

The chain combines TRBV6-1 with TRBJ2-7, with no clear D. V lost 4 bases, J lost 3 bases, and 13 bases lay in between. Per germline, CDR1 MNHNS and CDR2 SASEGT. The CDR3 consists of 14 residues. The CDR3 bases are TGTGCCAGCAGTGCCTCCCGGGCCGACTACGAGCAGTACTTC. Translated, it gives CASSASRADYEQYF.

The chain couples TRBV7-9 to TRBJ1-5; no clear D gene. The CDR3 spans 14 residues. Trimming stripped 1 base from V and 3 bases from J, with 7 bases between. CDR1 and CDR2 (germline): SEHNR, FQNEAQ (reference sequence). The CDR3 region has the DNA TGTGCCAGCAGCTTAGAAACACACAATCAGCCCCAGCATTTT. Protein product: CASSLETHNQPQHF.